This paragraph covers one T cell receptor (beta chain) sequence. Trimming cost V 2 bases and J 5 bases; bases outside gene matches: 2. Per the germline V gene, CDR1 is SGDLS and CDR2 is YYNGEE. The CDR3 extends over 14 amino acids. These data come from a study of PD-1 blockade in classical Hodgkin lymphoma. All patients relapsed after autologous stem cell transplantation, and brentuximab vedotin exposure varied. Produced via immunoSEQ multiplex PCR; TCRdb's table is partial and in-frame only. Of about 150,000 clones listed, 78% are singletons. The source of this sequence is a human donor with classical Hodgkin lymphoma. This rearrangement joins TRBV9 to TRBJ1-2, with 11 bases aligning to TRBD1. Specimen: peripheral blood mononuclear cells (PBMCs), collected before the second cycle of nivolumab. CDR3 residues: CASSVGQGAYGYTF. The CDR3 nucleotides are TGTGCCAGCAGCGTTGGACAGGGGGCTTATGGCTACACCTTC.